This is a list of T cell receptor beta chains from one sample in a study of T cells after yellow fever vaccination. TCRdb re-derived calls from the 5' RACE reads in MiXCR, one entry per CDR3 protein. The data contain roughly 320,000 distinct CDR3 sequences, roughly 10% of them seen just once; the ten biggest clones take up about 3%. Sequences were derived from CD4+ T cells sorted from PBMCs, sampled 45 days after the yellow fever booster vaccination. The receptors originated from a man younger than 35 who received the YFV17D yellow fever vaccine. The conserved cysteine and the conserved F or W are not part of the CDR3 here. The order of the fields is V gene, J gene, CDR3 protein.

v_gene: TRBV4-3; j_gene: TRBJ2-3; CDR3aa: ASSQKGLARTDTQY
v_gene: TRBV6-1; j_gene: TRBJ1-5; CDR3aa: ASRAGGESNQPQH
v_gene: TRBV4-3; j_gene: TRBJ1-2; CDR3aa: ASSQDPRALAYGYT
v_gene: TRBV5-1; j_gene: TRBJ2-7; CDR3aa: ASSTETGLHEQY
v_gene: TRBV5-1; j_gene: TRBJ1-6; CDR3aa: ASSLGLGNSPLH
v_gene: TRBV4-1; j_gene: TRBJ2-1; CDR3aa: ASSQGLRGEPYNEQF
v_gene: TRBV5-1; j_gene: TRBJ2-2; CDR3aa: ASSPGQGPGELF
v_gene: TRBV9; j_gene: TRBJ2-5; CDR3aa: ASSVPGAGQETQY
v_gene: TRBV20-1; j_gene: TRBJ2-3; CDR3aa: SAVDRLTTSTDTQY
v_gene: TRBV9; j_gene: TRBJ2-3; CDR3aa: ASSPYSDTQY
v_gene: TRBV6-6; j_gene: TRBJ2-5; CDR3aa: ASSYSMTVSETQY
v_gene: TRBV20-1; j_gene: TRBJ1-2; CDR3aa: SAAIFYGYT
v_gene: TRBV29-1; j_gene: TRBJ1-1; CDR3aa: SVEIGQMNTEAF
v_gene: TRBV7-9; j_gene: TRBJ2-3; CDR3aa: ASSFYSADTQY
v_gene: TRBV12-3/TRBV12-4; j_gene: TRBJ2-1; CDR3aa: ASSFGVSYNEQF
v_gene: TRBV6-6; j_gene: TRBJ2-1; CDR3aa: ASSYKGFSNRAHYNEQF
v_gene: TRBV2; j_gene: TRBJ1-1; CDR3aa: ASRPLQESGAF
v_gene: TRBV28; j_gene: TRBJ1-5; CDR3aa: ASSPDRVLGNQPQH
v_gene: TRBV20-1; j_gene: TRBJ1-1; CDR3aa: SAFPGGTEAF
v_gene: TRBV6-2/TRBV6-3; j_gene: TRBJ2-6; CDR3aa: ASTRTGVGANVLT
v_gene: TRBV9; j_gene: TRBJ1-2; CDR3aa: ASSAGAGRGFAYGYT
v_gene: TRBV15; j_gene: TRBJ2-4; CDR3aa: ATSRPRRQGDGGVSKNIQY
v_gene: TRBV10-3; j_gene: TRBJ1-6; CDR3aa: AISEGRDSGPPLH
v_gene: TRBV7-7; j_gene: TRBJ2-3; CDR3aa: ASSSDRGADTQY
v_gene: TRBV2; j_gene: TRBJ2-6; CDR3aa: ASSPEKSGANVLT
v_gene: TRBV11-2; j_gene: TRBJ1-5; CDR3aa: ASSLGTRQPQH
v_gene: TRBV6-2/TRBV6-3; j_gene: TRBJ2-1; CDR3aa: ASSYRGRREQF
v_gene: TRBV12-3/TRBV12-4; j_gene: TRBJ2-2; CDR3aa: ASSPGGGGELF
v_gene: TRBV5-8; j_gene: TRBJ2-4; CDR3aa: ASSPRTGKLAKNIQY
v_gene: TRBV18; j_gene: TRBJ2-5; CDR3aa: ASSPLPGALQETQY
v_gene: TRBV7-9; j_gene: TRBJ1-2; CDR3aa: ASSPASYNYGYT
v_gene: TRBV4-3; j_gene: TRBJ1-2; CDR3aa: ASSSDPKRNYGYT
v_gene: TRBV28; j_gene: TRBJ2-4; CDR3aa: ASRASGGENIQY
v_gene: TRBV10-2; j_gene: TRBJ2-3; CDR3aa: ASSAIDTQY
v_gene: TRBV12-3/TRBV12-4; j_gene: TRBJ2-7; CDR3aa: ASTNSEGANEQY
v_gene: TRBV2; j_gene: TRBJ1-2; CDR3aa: ASSEYVIRGYT
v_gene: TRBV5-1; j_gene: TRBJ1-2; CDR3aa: ASSLPHGYGYT
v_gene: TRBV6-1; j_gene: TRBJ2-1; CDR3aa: ASSEHSGGLNEQF
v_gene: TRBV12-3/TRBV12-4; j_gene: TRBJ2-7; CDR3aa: ASRDRASYEQY